Each of the 6 T cell receptor beta chains below was sequenced from the same sample in a study of CD8+CD57+ T cells in acquired aplastic anemia. TCR beta VDJ and CDR3 profiling used genomic DNA as template. Each CDR3 protein is one row after TCRdb ran MiXCR on the reads. The table lists 150,000 to 200,000 distinct CDR3 sequences, 45% to 55% of them singletons, with approximately 2.9% in the top ten. Whoever was chosen for sequencing had shown CD8+CD57+ cell expansion by flow cytometry. Sequenced material: sorted CD4+, CD8+, or CD8+CD57+ T cells (not recorded which) from PBMCs. These receptors came from a human donor with aplastic anemia.

This clonotype was recorded only once. The J gene is TRBJ2-7, the V gene TRBV7-9, with 9 bases fitting TRBD1. V shed 5 bases and J 6 bases; nucleotides not matched to a gene: 8. CDR3 size: 14 residues. Per germline, CDR1 SEHNR and CDR2 FQNEAQ (reference sequence). CDR3 DNA sequence: TGTGCCAGCAGCCTTGGGACAGGGACCAGCGAGCAGTACTTC. As protein: CASSLGTGTSEQYF.

This clonotype was seen repeatedly, ten times or more. This chain links TRBV20-1 with TRBJ2-7, with a tentative D call TRBD1 (6 bases). CDR1 is DFQATT, CDR2 SNEGSKA, per germline (reference sequence). The CDR3 consists of 13 residues. Trimming pared 3 bases from V and 2 bases from J, leaving 11 bases between. The CDR3 here is CSARDRDPYEQYF. CDR3 DNA: TGCAGTGCTAGGGACAGAGATCCCTACGAGCAGTACTTC.

Concerning this clonotype itself: A much larger clone lies a single base off, so this may be a read error. The chain joins TRBV7-3 to TRBJ2-3; D gene uncertain. The V gene's germline CDR1 is SGHTA and CDR2 FQGTGA. There are 12 residues in the CDR3. The CDR3 DNA follows: TGTGCCAACAGCTTAGGGTCACATACGCAGTATTTT. Residues: CANSLGSHTQYF. The full variable domain, rest sourced from reference TRBV7-3 and TRBJ2-3, is GAGVSQTPSNKVTEKGKYVELRCDPISGHTALYWYRQSLGQGPEFLIYFQGTGAADDSGLPNDRFFAVRPEGSVSTLKIQRTERGDSAVYLCANSLGSHTQYFGPGTRLTVL.

The chain recombines TRBV5-1 with TRBJ2-2, with unresolved D. Per the germline V gene, CDR1 is SGHRS and CDR2 is YFSETQ. The CDR3 consists of 13 residues. V lost 6 bases to trimming and J lost 2 bases, with 8 bases between them. CDR3 amino acids: CASKGSNTGELFF. CDR3 sequence (DNA): TGCGCCAGCAAGGGATCTAACACCGGGGAGCTGTTTTTT. The full variable domain, in which reference TRBV5-1 and TRBJ2-2 provide the parts outside the CDR3, is KAGVTQTPRYLIKTRGQQVTLSCSPISGHRSVSWYQQTPGQGLQFLFEYFSETQRNKGNFPGRFSGRQFSNSRSEMNVSTLELGDSALYLCASKGSNTGELFFGEGSRLTVL.

At least ten counts were recorded for this clonotype. The chain employs TRBV19 and TRBJ2-7; D may be TRBD1 (6 bases). This CDR3 contains 13 residues. Germline CDR1 reads LNHDA; CDR2 reads SQIVND (reference sequence). The germline V and J ends were trimmed by 5 bases and 1 base, with 9 bases remaining between them. The CDR3 region has the DNA TGTGCCAGTAGTCTCGGACAGTCCTACGAGCAGTACTTC. Translation gives CASSLGQSYEQYF.

This chain uses TRBV7-2 with TRBJ2-7; 8 bases fit TRBD1. V was pared by 6 bases and J by 4 bases, with 8 bases of the junction left unmatched. The CDR3 has 14 amino acids. Looked up from germline, CDR1 is SGHTA and CDR2 is FQGNSA. The CDR3 DNA sequence: TGTGCCAGCAGGCCCTCCAGGGGGCAATACGAGCAGTACTTC. Its translation is CASRPSRGQYEQYF.